These 21 T cell receptor beta chains share one sample of origin, sequenced in a study of PD-1 blockade in mismatch repair-deficient tumors. Sequencing was performed with immunoSEQ multiplex PCR; in TCRdb, only in-frame clones are kept and a portion is missing. The sample has some 70,000 clones; 70% to 85% are singletons. The sample here was peripheral blood, taken 2 weeks after starting pembrolizumab. These receptor sequences come from an adult with mismatch repair-deficient cancer.

V usage is TRBV5-4 and J usage is TRBJ1-1; 7 bases are shared with TRBD1. Trimming at V came to 2 bases and at J to 0 bases, leaving 1 base not matched to a gene. This CDR3 spans 14 amino acids. The germline V gene encodes CDR1 SGHNT and CDR2 YYREEE (reference sequence). This CDR3 is CASSLGGLNTEAFF. The CDR3 DNA reads as TGTGCCAGCAGCTTAGGGGGCCTGAACACTGAAGCTTTCTTT.

The J gene is TRBJ1-5, the V gene TRBV2; D ambiguous. Germline V gene lookup returns CDR1 SNHLY and CDR2 FYNNEI. The CDR3 totals 15 residues. Trimming pared 9 bases from V and 0 bases from J, leaving 15 bases between. The CDR3 bases are TGTGCCAGTACCGGACGGATCAATAGCAATCAGCCCCAGCATTTT. It is translated as CASTGRINSNQPQHF. Full variable domain (remainder filled in from reference TRBV2 and TRBJ1-5): EPEVTQTPSHQVTQMGQEVILRCVPISNHLYFYWYRQILGQKVEFLVSFYNNEISEKSEIFDDQFSVERPDGSNFTLKIRSTKLEDSAMYFCASTGRINSNQPQHFGDGTRLSIL.

For this clone: A read error may produce the germline difference seen at one junction end. Different DNA sequences within this sample yield the same CDR3. The chain employs TRBV11-2 and TRBJ2-7; D is possibly TRBD2 (5 bases). There are 15 residues in the CDR3. Germline loops: CDR1 SGHAT, CDR2 FQNNGV. The CDR3 sequence is CASSLDLEGFDEQYF. CDR3 DNA: TGTGCCAGCAGCTTAGATCTTGAGGGATTCGACGAGCAATACTTC.

This sequence joins TRBV5-1 and TRBJ2-7; D is perhaps TRBD1 (5 bases). The CDR3 has 14 residues. Germline CDR1 SGHRS, CDR2 YFSETQ. V was clipped by 4 bases and J by 3 bases, with 14 bases between them. The DNA of the CDR3 is TGCGCCAGCAGCACGGACACCGCCAACTACGAGCAGTACTTC. Its translation is CASSTDTANYEQYF.

In its sample, this clone ranks as medium-sized. This chain connects TRBV5-6 to TRBJ2-7; D assignment may be TRBD1 or TRBD2 (5 bases each). V was clipped by 0 bases and J by 5 bases, with 15 bases between them. Germline lookup yields CDR1 SGHDT and CDR2 YYEEEE. The CDR3 has 15 residues. CDR3: CASSLAGTANDEQYF. The CDR3 nucleotides read TGTGCCAGCAGCTTGGCCGGGACCGCAAATGACGAGCAGTACTTC.

The V gene is TRBV11-2, the J gene TRBJ2-1; D is ambiguous. Trimming took 5 bases from V and 5 from J, leaving 10 bases between them. The CDR3 has 13 amino acids. Germline CDR1 SGHAT, CDR2 FQNNGV. The CDR3 loop is CASSISLNNEQFF. The CDR3 coding sequence is TGTGCCAGCAGCATCAGCCTGAACAATGAGCAGTTCTTC.

The rearrangement uses TRBV28 and TRBJ2-5; 8 bases align to TRBD2. CDR1 is MDHEN, CDR2 SYDVKM, per germline. V shed 6 bases, J shed 4 bases, and the junction held 10 bases outside the gene matches. This CDR3 has 15 residues. The CDR3, as DNA: TGTGCCAGCAGCCCTTCGGGGCTAGCGGGAGAGACCCAGTACTTC. Residues: CASSPSGLAGETQYF.

The chain employs TRBV5-6 and TRBJ2-2, with D tentatively TRBD1 or TRBD2 (5 bases each). The CDR3 extends over 15 amino acids. Between the trimmed V and J ends, which lost 1 base and 0 bases, there was a span of 7 bases. Per the germline V gene, CDR1 is SGHDT and CDR2 is YYEEEE. For the CDR3, the DNA is TGTGCCAGCAGCTTGTTGGGACCGAACACCGGGGAGCTGTTTTTT. Translating it yields CASSLLGPNTGELFF.

This chain links TRBV7-3 with TRBJ1-2; 9 nucleotides line up with TRBD1. Trimming took 0 bases from V and 1 from J; bases not matched to a gene: 6. Germline CDR1 reads SGHTA; CDR2 reads FQGTGA. The CDR3 contains 17 residues. CDR3 sequence: CASSLTRTGAGNYGYTF. The CDR3 DNA reads TGTGCCAGCAGCTTAACCCGGACAGGGGCTGGTAACTATGGCTACACCTTC.

The rearrangement joins TRBV4-1 to TRBJ2-4; the D gene is possibly TRBD2 (5 bases). This CDR3 is built from 20 residues. V was shortened by 0 bases and J by 0 bases, with 21 bases between the two germline ends. Germline V lookup: CDR1 MGHRA, CDR2 YSYEKL. The CDR3 loop is CASSQDERQSQALAKNIQYF. CDR3 nucleotide sequence: TGCGCCAGCAGCCAAGATGAGCGGCAGAGCCAGGCCCTAGCCAAAAACATTCAGTACTTC.

This chain links TRBV6-5 with TRBJ2-7, with 11 bases matching TRBD1. The CDR3 runs to 14 residues. The V segment lost 6 bases and the J segment 6 bases; nucleotides outside the gene matches: 7. CDR1 is MNHEY, CDR2 SVGAGI, per germline. CDR3 DNA: TGTGCCAGCAGGGCTTCGGGACAGGGGGGCGAGCAGTACTTC. Translated: CASRASGQGGEQYF.

The chain links TRBV10-3 to TRBJ1-4; possibly TRBD1 for D (6 bases). Deletions cut 4 bases from V and 0 bases from J, with 12 bases between. CDR3 length: 16 amino acids. The V gene's germline CDR1 is ENHRY and CDR2 SYGVKD. CDR3 protein: CAISGTWGPTNEKLFF. As DNA, the CDR3 is TGTGCCATCAGTGGGACGTGGGGGCCAACTAATGAAAAACTGTTTTTT.

This clone was counted between two and nine times. This chain uses TRBV19 with TRBJ2-2, with D possibly matching TRBD1 (6 bases). The germline gives CDR1 LNHDA, CDR2 SQIVND (reference sequence). The length of the CDR3 is 14 residues. The V end was cut by 3 bases, the J end by 6 bases, with 11 bases between. This chain's CDR3 is CASSIDRRAGELFF. In nucleotides, the CDR3 is TGTGCCAGTAGTATTGACAGGCGCGCCGGGGAGCTGTTTTTT.

The chain carries TRBV5-1 and TRBJ2-7; the D call may be TRBD1 or TRBD2 (5 bases each). Trimming pared 2 bases from V and 2 bases from J, leaving 17 bases between. Germline assignment: CDR1 SGHRS and CDR2 YFSETQ. The CDR3 is 16 amino acids. The CDR3 region has the DNA TGCGCCAGCAGCTTAGGGGACCGAGGATTAACCTACGAGCAGTACTTC. Protein: CASSLGDRGLTYEQYF.

CDR3 sequence: CASSPGTGLIAKNIQYF. The CDR3 coding sequence is TGTGCCAGTAGTCCGGGGACAGGGCTCATAGCCAAAAACATTCAGTACTTC. The chain has TRBV19 and TRBJ2-4; 9 bases are shared with TRBD1. Looked up from germline, CDR1 is LNHDA and CDR2 is SQIVND (reference sequence). The J segment lost 0 bases and the V segment lost 5 bases, leaving 8 bases of the junction unmatched. The CDR3 runs 17 residues.

This clone appeared a few times. The chain carries TRBV19 and TRBJ1-2, with TRBD1 matching 8 bases. Germline V gene data show CDR1 as LNHDA and CDR2 as SQIVND (reference sequence). The CDR3 totals 13 residues. The V segment lost 1 base and the J segment 7 bases; nucleotides outside the gene matches: 2. Here the CDR3 reads CASSIGDRSGYTF. The CDR3 DNA reads TGTGCCAGTAGTATAGGGGACAGGTCTGGCTACACCTTC.

This clone has just one count. The rearrangement links TRBV7-2 to TRBJ2-2; TRBD1 or TRBD2 may be the D gene (6 bases each). Trimming left V 8 bases short and J 4 bases short, with 14 bases between. The CDR3 loop spans 14 amino acids. The germline V gene has CDR1 SGHTA and CDR2 FQGNSA. CDR3: CASFRGQATGELFF. The CDR3 nucleotides are TGTGCCAGCTTCCGGGGGCAAGCCACCGGGGAGCTGTTTTTT.

The J gene is TRBJ1-1, the V gene TRBV11-1, with TRBD1 identical over 7 bases. From germline, CDR1 is SGHAT and CDR2 FQDESV (reference sequence). J was trimmed by 1 base and V by 0 bases; bases with no gene match: 5. CDR3 length: 16 residues. In DNA, the CDR3 is TGTGCCAGCAGCTTAGCGGGTCGGACAGGGAACACTGAAGCTTTCTTT. This gives the protein CASSLAGRTGNTEAFF.

This clone was seen only a few times. This chain uses TRBV19 with TRBJ2-7; 9 bases agree with TRBD1. The CDR3 is 18 amino acids. The trim removed 3 bases at V and 3 bases at J, leaving 15 bases unmatched. Per the germline V gene, CDR1 is LNHDA and CDR2 is SQIVND (reference sequence). CDR3 DNA sequence: TGTGCCAGTAGTATGGTGGCCGGGACAGGGATATTCGGCTACGAGCAGTACTTC. Protein: CASSMVAGTGIFGYEQYF.

The sample holds a few counts of this clone. The chain recombines TRBV7-3 with TRBJ2-2; TRBD2 is a possible D gene (6 bases). The V gene lost 6 bases and the J gene lost 7 bases, with 15 bases spanning the gap. Per germline, CDR1 SGHTA and CDR2 FQGTGA. This CDR3 is 14 amino acids long. The CDR3 DNA sequence: TGTGCCAGCAGACCCACGGGAGCAAGCGGGGAGCTGTTTTTT. This sequence encodes CASRPTGASGELFF.

The chain employs TRBV7-6 and TRBJ2-3; 7 nucleotides line up with TRBD2. Germline CDR1 and CDR2: SGHVS and FNYEAQ. The V gene end was trimmed by 2 bases and the J gene end by 6 bases; junction bases not matched to a gene: 17. This CDR3 comprises 18 residues. CDR3 sequence: CASSLSVSREGPSDTQYF. The DNA of the CDR3 is TGTGCCAGCAGCTTATCGGTATCGAGGGAGGGCCCCTCGGATACGCAGTATTTT.